This T cell receptor beta chain was recovered during a study of cytomegalovirus exposure and HLA in healthy donors. Findings and limits, study-wide: Researchers left out some V segments, among them TRBV6-2 and TRBV6-3, as indistinguishable. A later analysis showed that HLA-associated TCR beta chains had undergone more clonal expansion than equally common others. Investigators reported 150 to 200 TCR beta chains as tied to cytomegalovirus.

Sampled while nominally healthy, donors likely had unrecorded immune exposures. The CDR3 has 17 residues. Worth noting for this clone: Its antigen is unknown.

The PCR made use of 60 Vbeta and 13 Jbeta primers. The protocol was immunoSEQ multiplex PCR, while the TCRdb copy is restricted to in-frame clones and leaves out a portion. Of 90,000 to 150,000 clones in the sample, about 74% are singletons; the top ten hold 2% to 3%. This clonotype originated in a female donor in good health and CMV-seronegative. The V call is TRBV21-1, the J call TRBJ2-3; the listed D gene, TRBD2, was not tested against the DNA. TRBV21-1 is recorded as a pseudogene. The material sequenced was PBMCs. The CDR3 loop reads CASPQGRGGASTDTQYF. The DNA for the CDR3 is TGTGCCAGCCCCCAAGGTAGGGGGGGGGCTAGCACAGATACGCAGTATTTT.